The 20 T cell receptor beta chains listed next were all sequenced from one sample in a study of blood T cell repertoires in COVID-19. Generated by immunoSEQ multiplex PCR, the TCRdb table keeps only in-frame clones and is missing some. The data hold tens of thousands of clones, with 87% observed a single time. The sequenced sample was peripheral blood. The receptors were sampled from a woman aged 45-60 years with active or convalescent COVID-19.

The chain links TRBV6-5 to TRBJ2-7, with D possibly being TRBD1 (6 bases). The CDR3 spans 13 residues. V lost 6 bases, J lost 1 base, and 10 bases lay in between. The germline gives CDR1 MNHEY, CDR2 SVGAGI. The CDR3 protein is CASSHDRSYEQYF. The DNA for the CDR3 is TGTGCCAGCAGCCACGACAGGTCCTACGAGCAGTACTTC.

The V gene is TRBV4-2, the J gene TRBJ1-5, with TRBD1 matching over 7 bases. V gave up 1 base and J gave up 2 bases; unmatched junction bases: 5. Germline assignment: CDR1 LGHNA and CDR2 YNFKEQ. The CDR3 extends over 16 amino acids. CDR3 coding DNA: TGTGCCAGCAGCCAAGGACAGGGTGGAGGCAATCAGCCCCAGCATTTT. As protein: CASSQGQGGGNQPQHF.

The chain is built from TRBV19 and TRBJ2-3; 7 bases agree with TRBD1. V shed 5 bases, J shed 4 bases, and the junction held 12 bases outside the gene matches. CDR1 is LNHDA, CDR2 SQIVND, per germline (reference sequence). This CDR3 spans 16 amino acids. DNA for the CDR3: TGTGCCAGTAGTCCCACAGGGGAGCGCTCTGCAGATACGCAGTATTTT. This encodes CASSPTGERSADTQYF.

CDR3 sequence reads: CASQGARGTEAFF. As DNA, the CDR3 is TGTGCCAGCCAGGGGGCAAGAGGTACTGAAGCTTTCTTT. This chain links TRBV19 with TRBJ1-1, with 8 bases lining up with TRBD1. J was trimmed by 5 bases and V by 9 bases; bases with no gene match: 8. CDR3 length: 13 residues. Germline assignment: CDR1 LNHDA and CDR2 SQIVND (reference sequence).

V gene TRBV19 combines with J gene TRBJ1-2; D is possibly TRBD1 (6 bases). There are 14 residues in the CDR3. V shed 7 bases and J shed 8 bases, with 20 bases lying between them. Germline V gene sequence: CDR1 LNHDA, CDR2 SQIVND (reference sequence). For the CDR3, the DNA is TGTGCCAGTACCAACTCAGGGGCCCCCGCCGGCTACACCTTC. Translating it yields CASTNSGAPAGYTF.

This clone came up a few times. The rearrangement uses TRBV18 and TRBJ1-1, with D unclear. V was clipped by 8 bases and J by 6 bases, with 13 bases between them. CDR3 length: 12 amino acids. Per the germline V gene, CDR1 is KGHSH and CDR2 is LQKENI. The DNA of the CDR3 is TGTGCCAGCACCGGCGGTACGGCTGAAGCTTTCTTT. Encoded protein: CASTGGTAEAFF.

V usage is TRBV5-1 and J usage is TRBJ1-1; the D is unclear. The CDR3 covers 14 residues. Germline loops: CDR1 SGHRS, CDR2 YFSETQ. The V end was cut by 0 bases, the J end by 3 bases, with 9 bases between. The CDR3 bases are TGCGCCAGCAGCTTGGTGGGCTCCGACACTGAAGCTTTCTTT. This translates into CASSLVGSDTEAFF.

The rearrangement uses TRBV7-2 and TRBJ2-5; D perhaps matches TRBD1 (6 bases). CDR3 length equals 15 residues. Germline V CDR1 and CDR2: SGHTA, FQGNSA. Trimming removed 2 bases at V and 7 bases at J, with 17 bases between. Here the CDR3 reads CASSLRGSRLGTQYF. In nucleotides, the CDR3 is TGTGCCAGCAGCTTAAGGGGGTCACGGTTGGGGACCCAGTACTTC.

This chain joins TRBV4-3 and TRBJ1-6, with D unresolved. The CDR3 totals 14 residues. The germline V gene encodes CDR1 LGHNA and CDR2 YSLEER. V lost 4 bases and J lost 9, with 13 bases in between. Here the CDR3 reads CASSPTMEGSPLHF. Here the CDR3 DNA reads TGCGCCAGCAGCCCCACAATGGAGGGTTCACCCCTCCACTTT.

The chain employs TRBV3-1 (or the pseudogene TRBV3-2) and TRBJ2-1; 8 nucleotides align to TRBD2. Germline V lookup: CDR1 LGHDT, CDR2 YNNKEL (reference sequence). This CDR3 contains 15 residues. The J segment lost 7 bases and the V segment lost 10 bases, leaving 15 bases of the junction unmatched. CDR3 amino acids: CATAPTSGGNNEQFF. Here the CDR3 DNA reads TGTGCCACCGCACCTACGAGCGGGGGAAATAATGAGCAGTTCTTC.

This chain joins TRBV7-9 and TRBJ2-3; 11 bases agree with TRBD2. Losses at the gene ends were 3 bases for V and 4 bases for J; bases not matched to a gene: 6. The CDR3 is 16 residues long. Per the germline V gene, CDR1 is SEHNR and CDR2 is FQNEAQ (reference sequence). The CDR3 DNA reads as TGTGCCAGCAGCTTGGGTAGCGGGGGGGCCGCAGATACGCAGTATTTT. Translating gives CASSLGSGGAADTQYF. Using reference TRBV7-9 and TRBJ2-3 for the parts outside the CDR3, the full variable domain is DTGVSQNPRHKITKRGQNVTFRCDPISEHNRLYWYRQTLGQGPEFLTYFQNEAQLEKSRLLSDRFSAERPKGSFSTLEIQRTEQGDSAMYLCASSLGSGGAADTQYFGPGTRLTVL.

The chain recombines TRBV19 with TRBJ1-2, with a weak D call TRBD1 (5 bases). Trimming took off 3 bases at V and 5 bases at J, with 13 bases between the two ends. The length of the CDR3 is 14 residues. CDR1 and CDR2 (germline): LNHDA, SQIVND (reference sequence). For the CDR3, the DNA is TGTGCCAGTAGTATGGGCAGGGTTGGATATGGCTACACCTTC. Translating gives CASSMGRVGYGYTF.

This clone was seen just once. The rearrangement joins TRBV3-1 (or the pseudogene TRBV3-2) to TRBJ2-3; D possibly corresponds to TRBD2 (6 bases). The V and J ends lost 3 bases and 0 bases respectively, with 10 bases between them. CDR1 is LGHDT, CDR2 YNNKEL, per germline (reference sequence). The CDR3 is 15 amino acids. The DNA for the CDR3 is TGTGCCAGCAGCCATGGGGGGTTAAGCACAGATACGCAGTATTTT. It is translated as CASSHGGLSTDTQYF.

The CDR3 sequence: CASSYSGQISYNEQFF. The DNA of the CDR3 is TGTGCCAGCAGTTACTCGGGACAAATCTCCTACAATGAGCAGTTCTTC. The rearrangement links TRBV6-5 to TRBJ2-1, with D possibly TRBD1 on 6 matching bases. This CDR3 has 16 amino acids. The germline gives CDR1 MNHEY, CDR2 SVGAGI. With 0 bases removed from V and 0 bases from J, the gap between germline ends came to 9 bases.

The CDR3 protein is CASSFQSVTEAFF. CDR3 in DNA: TGTGCCAGCAGCTTTCAATCAGTGACTGAAGCTTTCTTT. The chain links TRBV11-2 to TRBJ1-1; D is uncertain. The V end lost 3 bases, the J end lost 5 bases, and 10 bases lay between the germline ends. The V gene's germline CDR1 is SGHAT and CDR2 FQNNGV. This CDR3 is built from 13 residues. Variable domain in full (rest from reference TRBV11-2 and TRBJ1-1): EAGVAQSPRYKIIEKRQSVAFWCNPISGHATLYWYQQILGQGPKLLIQFQNNGVVDDSQLPKDRFSAERLKGVDSTLKIQPAKLEDSAVYLCASSFQSVTEAFFGQGTRLTVV.

The rearrangement uses TRBV6-5 and TRBJ2-7; D is possibly TRBD2 (6 bases). The CDR3 covers 13 residues. V was pared by 7 bases and J by 3 bases, with 13 bases between. Germline V lookup: CDR1 MNHEY, CDR2 SVGAGI. The CDR3 coding sequence is TGTGCCAGCACCCTGAGGGAGGTCTACGAGCAGTACTTC. The encoded protein is CASTLREVYEQYF.

V usage is TRBV7-2 and J usage is TRBJ1-4, with 9 bases matching TRBD1. Germline V gene data show CDR1 as SGHTA and CDR2 as FQGNSA. V shed 4 bases and J 4 bases; nucleotides not matched to a gene: 7. The CDR3 is 16 residues long. CDR3 protein: CASSSGQGLFNEKLFF. The CDR3 DNA is TGTGCCAGCAGCTCGGGACAGGGCCTGTTTAATGAAAAACTGTTTTTT.

This chain links TRBV13 with TRBJ2-3; tentative D call: TRBD2 (5 bases). The germline gives CDR1 PRHDT, CDR2 FYEKMQ (reference sequence). The ends were cut back, 7 bases at V and 8 bases at J, with 13 bases in the middle. CDR3 length: 12 residues. The DNA of the CDR3 is TGTGCCAGCACCGACCCCGGAGGTACGCAGTATTTT. Residues: CASTDPGGTQYF.

The gene calls are TRBV6-1 and TRBJ2-3; 8 bases are shared with TRBD1. V dropped 1 base and J dropped 4; count of bases not matched to a gene: 16. The germline gives CDR1 MNHNS, CDR2 SASEGT. This CDR3 has 19 amino acids. This CDR3 reads CASSEVIARTGGYSDTQYF. The CDR3 DNA sequence: TGTGCCAGCAGTGAAGTTATCGCTAGAACAGGGGGTTATTCAGATACGCAGTATTTT.

The chain couples TRBV30 to TRBJ1-2; D may be TRBD1 (6 bases). Trimming cost V 3 bases and J 1 base, with 15 bases left between them. Germline V gene lookup returns CDR1 GTSNPN and CDR2 SVGIG (reference sequence). The CDR3 runs 15 residues. For the CDR3, the DNA is TGTGCCTGGAGGGGTCGGGGGGCAGGTAACTATGGCTACACCTTC. This translates into CAWRGRGAGNYGYTF.